This TCR beta chain was captured in a study of T cells in Graves' hyperthyroidism and ophthalmopathy. General study results and limits: Researchers found most expanded thyroid clonotypes above 0.001 in blood as well.

On this clonotype: Its cognate antigen is unknown.

Hyperthyroidism, newly diagnosed and lasting under 2 months, affected patients aged 18 to 65. Clinicians diagnosed patients from clinical symptoms, serum thyroxine and TRAb, thyroid ultrasound and orbital computed tomography. Germline CDR1 reads ENHRY; CDR2 reads SYGVKD. CDR3 size: 18 residues. After removal of 3 bases from V and 3 bases from J, the junction contained 15 bases not matched to a gene. Amplified TCR beta CDR3 regions came from RNA transcripts. A set of HTBI primers served as the primers for a first-round RT-PCR of the TCR CDR3. TCRdb ran MiXCR on the multiplex PCR reads and lists one entry per CDR3 protein. The sample shows about 560,000 distinct CDR3 sequences, more than 45% of them seen only once.

The gene calls are TRBV10-3 and TRBJ2-5; 8 bases match TRBD2. The clonotype was recovered from a woman younger than 30 with Graves' hyperthyroidism. The sequencing sample was made of peripheral blood or thyroid tissue (not recorded which). The CDR3: CAISEVWRAGDPKETQYF. CDR3 bases: TGTGCCATCAGTGAAGTTTGGCGAGCGGGAGACCCCAAAGAGACCCAGTACTTC.